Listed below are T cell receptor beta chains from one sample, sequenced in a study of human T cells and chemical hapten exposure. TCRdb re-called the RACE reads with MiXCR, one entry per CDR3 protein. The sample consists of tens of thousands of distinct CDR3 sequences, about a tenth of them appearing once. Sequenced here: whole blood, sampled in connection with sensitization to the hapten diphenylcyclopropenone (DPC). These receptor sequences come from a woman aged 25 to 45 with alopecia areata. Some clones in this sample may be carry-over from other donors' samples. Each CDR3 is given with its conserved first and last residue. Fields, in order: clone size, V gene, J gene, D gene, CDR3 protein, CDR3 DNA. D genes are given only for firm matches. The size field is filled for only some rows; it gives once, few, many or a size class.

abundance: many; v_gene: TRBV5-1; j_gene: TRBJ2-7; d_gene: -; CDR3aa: CASSLPGRGYEQYF; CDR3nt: TGCGCCAGCAGCTTGCCGGGGAGAGGCTACGAGCAGTACTTC
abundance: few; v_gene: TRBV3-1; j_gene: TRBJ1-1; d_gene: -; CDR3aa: CASSKLPTTEAFF; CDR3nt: TGTGCCAGCAGCAAATTGCCAACTACTGAAGCTTTCTTT
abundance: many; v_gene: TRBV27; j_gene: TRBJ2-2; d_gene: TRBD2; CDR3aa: CASSPLAGGLGGELFF; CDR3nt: TGTGCCAGCAGCCCCTTAGCGGGGGGGCTTGGCGGGGAGCTGTTTTTT
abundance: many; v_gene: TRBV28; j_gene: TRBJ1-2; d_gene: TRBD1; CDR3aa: CASRRTGGYGYTF; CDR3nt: TGTGCCAGCAGGAGAACAGGGGGCTATGGCTACACCTTC
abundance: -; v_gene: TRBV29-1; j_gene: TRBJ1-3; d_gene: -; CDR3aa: CSVAENASGNTIYF; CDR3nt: TGCAGCGTTGCCGAGAACGCCTCTGGAAACACCATATATTTT
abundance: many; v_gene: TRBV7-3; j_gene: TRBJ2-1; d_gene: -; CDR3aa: CASSLTVGTGAGYNEQFF; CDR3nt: TGTGCCAGCAGCTTAACTGTCGGAACGGGAGCGGGCTACAATGAGCAGTTCTTC
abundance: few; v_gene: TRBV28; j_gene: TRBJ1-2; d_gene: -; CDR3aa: CASSLGRGNYGYTF; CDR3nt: TGTGCCAGCAGTTTAGGGCGAGGGAACTATGGCTACACCTTC
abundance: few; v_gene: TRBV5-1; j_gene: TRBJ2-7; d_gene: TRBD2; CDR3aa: CASSLVAGTSYEQYF; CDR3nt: TGCGCCAGCAGCTTGGTAGCGGGAACTAGCTACGAGCAGTACTTC
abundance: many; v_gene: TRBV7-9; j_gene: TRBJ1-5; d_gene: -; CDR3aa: CASSPVDRNQPQHF; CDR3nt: TGTGCCAGCAGCCCCGTGGATAGAAATCAGCCCCAGCATTTT
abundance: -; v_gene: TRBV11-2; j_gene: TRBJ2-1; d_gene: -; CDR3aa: CASSPGVLYNEQFF; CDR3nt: TGTGCCAGCAGCCCAGGGGTACTTTACAATGAGCAGTTCTTC
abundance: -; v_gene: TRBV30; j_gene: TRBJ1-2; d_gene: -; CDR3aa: CAWSPGLGYTF; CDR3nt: TGTGCCTGGAGTCCAGGGCTCGGTTACACCTTC
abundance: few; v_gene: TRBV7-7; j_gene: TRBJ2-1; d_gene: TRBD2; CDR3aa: CASSLGGTSGEEQFF; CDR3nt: TGTGCTAGCAGCTTAGGCGGGACTAGCGGGGAAGAGCAGTTCTTC
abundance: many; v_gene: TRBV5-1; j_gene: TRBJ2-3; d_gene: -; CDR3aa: CASSSDRTTQYF; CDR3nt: TGCGCCAGCAGCTCGGACAGAACTACGCAGTATTTT
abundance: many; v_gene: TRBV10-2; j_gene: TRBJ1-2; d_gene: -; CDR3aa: CASSERERSPGYTF; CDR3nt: TGCGCCAGCAGTGAGAGGGAAAGGAGCCCCGGCTACACCTTC
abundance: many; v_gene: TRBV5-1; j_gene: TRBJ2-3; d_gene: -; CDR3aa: CASSLLGPEDTQYF; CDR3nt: TGCGCCAGCAGCTTGTTGGGGCCCGAAGATACGCAGTATTTT
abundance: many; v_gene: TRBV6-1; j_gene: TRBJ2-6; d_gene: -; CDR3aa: CASNDGSVNGANVLTF; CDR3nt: TGTGCCAGCAACGACGGTTCTGTAAATGGGGCCAACGTCCTGACTTTC
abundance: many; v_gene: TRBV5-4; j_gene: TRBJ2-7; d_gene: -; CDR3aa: CASSLEDSYEQYF; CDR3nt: TGTGCCAGCAGCTTGGAGGACTCCTACGAGCAGTACTTC
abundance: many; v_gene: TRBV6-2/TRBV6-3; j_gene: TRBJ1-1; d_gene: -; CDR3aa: CASRLVWTGEQNTEAFF; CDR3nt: TGTGCCAGCAGATTAGTTTGGACTGGGGAGCAGAACACTGAAGCTTTCTTT
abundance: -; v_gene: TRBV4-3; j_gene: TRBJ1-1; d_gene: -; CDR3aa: CASSQELTPLNTEAFF; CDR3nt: TGCGCCAGCAGCCAAGAATTGACACCTTTGAACACTGAAGCTTTCTTT
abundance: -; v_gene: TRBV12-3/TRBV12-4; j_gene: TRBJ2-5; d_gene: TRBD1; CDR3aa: CASRIGQGKETQYF; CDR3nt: TGTGCCAGCAGAATTGGACAGGGGAAAGAGACCCAGTACTTC
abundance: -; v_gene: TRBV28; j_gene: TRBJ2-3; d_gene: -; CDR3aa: CASSPEVTDTQYF; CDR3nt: TGTGCCAGCAGTCCGGAGGTCACAGATACGCAGTATTTT
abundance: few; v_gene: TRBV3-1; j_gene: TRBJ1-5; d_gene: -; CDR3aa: CASGQLNQPQHF; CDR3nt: TGTGCCAGCGGACAACTCAATCAGCCCCAGCATTTT
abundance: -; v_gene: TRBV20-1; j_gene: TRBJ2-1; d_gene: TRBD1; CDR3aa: CSARAGQVMGNEQFF; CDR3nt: TGCAGTGCTAGAGCTGGACAGGTGATGGGCAATGAGCAGTTCTTC
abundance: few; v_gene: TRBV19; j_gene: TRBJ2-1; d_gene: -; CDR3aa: CASSIGSYNEQFF; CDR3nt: TGTGCCAGTAGTATCGGCAGCTACAATGAGCAGTTCTTC
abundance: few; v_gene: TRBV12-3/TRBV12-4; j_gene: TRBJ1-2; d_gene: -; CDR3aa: CASSHRDTYGYTF; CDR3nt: TGTGCCAGCAGTCACCGGGACACGTATGGCTACACCTTC
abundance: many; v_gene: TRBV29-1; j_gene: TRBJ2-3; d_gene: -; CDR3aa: CSVDGGSVGTQYF; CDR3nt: TGCAGCGTTGATGGGGGTTCTGTGGGTACGCAGTATTTT
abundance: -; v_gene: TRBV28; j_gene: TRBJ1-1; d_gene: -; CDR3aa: CASSPDRRAFF; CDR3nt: TGTGCCAGCAGCCCTGACCGGCGGGCTTTCTTT
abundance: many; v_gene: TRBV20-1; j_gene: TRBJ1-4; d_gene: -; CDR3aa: CSATEGGRNEKLFF; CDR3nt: TGCAGTGCCACTGAAGGGGGTAGGAATGAAAAACTGTTTTTT
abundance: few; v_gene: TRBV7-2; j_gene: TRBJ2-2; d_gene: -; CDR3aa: CASSLAQVVGELFF; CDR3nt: TGTGCCAGCAGCTTAGCGCAGGTGGTCGGGGAGCTGTTTTTT
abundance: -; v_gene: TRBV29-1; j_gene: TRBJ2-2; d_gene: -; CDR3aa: CSVVEGPPNTGELFF; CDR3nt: TGCAGCGTTGTTGAGGGGCCACCGAACACCGGGGAGCTGTTTTTT
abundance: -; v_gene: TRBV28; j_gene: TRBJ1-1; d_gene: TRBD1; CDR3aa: CASSLGGQGGPEAFF; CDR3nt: TGTGCCAGCAGTTTAGGAGGACAGGGGGGACCTGAAGCTTTCTTT
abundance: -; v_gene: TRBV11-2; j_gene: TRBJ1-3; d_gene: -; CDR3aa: CASSFLTHRAASSGNTIYF; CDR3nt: TGTGCCAGCAGCTTTTTGACCCATCGGGCAGCCTCCTCTGGAAACACCATATATTTT
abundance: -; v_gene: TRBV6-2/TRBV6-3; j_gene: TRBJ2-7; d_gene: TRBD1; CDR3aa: CASSPGDRPAYEQYF; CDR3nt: TGTGCCAGCAGCCCAGGGGACAGGCCTGCCTACGAGCAGTACTTC
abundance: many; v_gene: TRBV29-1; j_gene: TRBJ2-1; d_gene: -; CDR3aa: CSTPGISYNEQFF; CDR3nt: TGCAGCACCCCCGGGATTTCCTACAATGAGCAGTTCTTC
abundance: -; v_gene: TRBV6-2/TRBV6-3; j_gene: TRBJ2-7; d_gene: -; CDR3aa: CASSWDGEQYF; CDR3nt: TGTGCCAGCAGTTGGGACGGCGAGCAGTACTTC
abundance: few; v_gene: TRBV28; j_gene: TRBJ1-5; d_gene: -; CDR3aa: CASSSGAVNQPQHF; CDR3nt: TGTGCCAGCAGTTCCGGGGCGGTCAATCAGCCCCAGCATTTT
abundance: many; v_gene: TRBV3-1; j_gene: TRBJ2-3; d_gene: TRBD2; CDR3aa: CASSQVSSGGAAQYF; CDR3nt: TGTGCCAGCAGCCAAGTCAGTAGCGGGGGGGCCGCGCAGTATTTT
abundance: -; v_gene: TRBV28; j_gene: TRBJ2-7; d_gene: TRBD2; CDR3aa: CASSLWPPESSGSYEQYF; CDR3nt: TGTGCCAGCAGTTTATGGCCCCCCGAGAGTAGCGGGAGCTACGAGCAGTACTTC
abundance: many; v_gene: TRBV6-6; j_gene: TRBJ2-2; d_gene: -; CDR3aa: CASRPSNTGELFF; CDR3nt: TGTGCCAGCAGACCTTCGAACACCGGGGAGCTGTTTTTT
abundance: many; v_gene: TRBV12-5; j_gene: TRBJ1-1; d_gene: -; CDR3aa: CASGLAAKGTEAFF; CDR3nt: TGTGCTAGTGGCTTGGCCGCCAAGGGGACTGAAGCTTTCTTT
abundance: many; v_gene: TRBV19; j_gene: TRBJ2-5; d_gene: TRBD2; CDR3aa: CASSGLAGASVTQYF; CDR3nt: TGTGCCAGTAGCGGACTAGCGGGAGCGTCGGTGACCCAGTACTTC
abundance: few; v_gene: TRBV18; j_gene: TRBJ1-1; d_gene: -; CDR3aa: CASSPLTLKAEAFF; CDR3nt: TGTGCCAGCTCACCACTAACCCTGAAGGCTGAAGCTTTCTTT
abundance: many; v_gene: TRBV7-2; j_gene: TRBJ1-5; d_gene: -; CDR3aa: CASSWGGDQPQHF; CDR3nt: TGTGCCAGCAGCTGGGGGGGCGATCAGCCCCAGCATTTT
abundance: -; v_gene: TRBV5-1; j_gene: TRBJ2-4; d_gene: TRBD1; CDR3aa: CASSFGDRGDIQYF; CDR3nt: TGCGCCAGCAGCTTCGGGGACAGAGGAGACATTCAGTACTTC
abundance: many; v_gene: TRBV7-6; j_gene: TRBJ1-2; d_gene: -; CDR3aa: CASSLGTELGYTF; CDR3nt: TGTGCCAGCAGCTTAGGAACGGAACTTGGCTACACCTTC
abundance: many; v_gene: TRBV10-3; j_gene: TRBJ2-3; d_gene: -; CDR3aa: CAIAEATDTQYF; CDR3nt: TGTGCCATCGCCGAGGCAACAGATACGCAGTATTTT
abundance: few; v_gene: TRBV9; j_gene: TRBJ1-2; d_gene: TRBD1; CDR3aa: CASSAGTVLVRYTF; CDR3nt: TGTGCCAGCAGCGCCGGGACAGTCCTCGTTCGCTACACCTTC
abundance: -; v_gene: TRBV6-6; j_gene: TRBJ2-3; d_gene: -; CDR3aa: CASRFEGGGRDTQYF; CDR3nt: TGTGCCAGCAGGTTTGAGGGCGGGGGCAGAGATACGCAGTATTTT
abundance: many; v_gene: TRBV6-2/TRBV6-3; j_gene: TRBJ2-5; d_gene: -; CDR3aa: CASSPPGAYQETQYF; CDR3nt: TGTGCCAGCAGTCCCCCGGGGGCCTACCAAGAGACCCAGTACTTC
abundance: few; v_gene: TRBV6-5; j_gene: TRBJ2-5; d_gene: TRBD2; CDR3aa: CASRRGFTQETQYF; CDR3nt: TGTGCCAGCAGGCGGGGGTTCACACAAGAGACCCAGTACTTC
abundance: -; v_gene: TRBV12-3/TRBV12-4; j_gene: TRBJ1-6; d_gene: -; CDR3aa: CASSLDLSPLHF; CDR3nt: TGTGCCAGCAGTTTAGACCTTTCACCCCTCCACTTT
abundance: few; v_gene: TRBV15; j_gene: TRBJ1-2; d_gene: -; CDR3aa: CATSRDLRGGDYGYTF; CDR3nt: TGTGCCACCAGCAGAGATTTGAGGGGAGGCGACTATGGCTACACCTTC
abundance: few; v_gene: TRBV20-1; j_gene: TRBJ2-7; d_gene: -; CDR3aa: CSALLGSYEQYF; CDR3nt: TGCAGTGCCCTGCTGGGGTCCTACGAGCAGTACTTC
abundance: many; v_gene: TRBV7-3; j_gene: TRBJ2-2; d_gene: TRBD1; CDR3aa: CASSLMDRGTGELFF; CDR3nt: TGTGCCAGCAGCTTAATGGACAGGGGAACCGGGGAGCTGTTTTTT
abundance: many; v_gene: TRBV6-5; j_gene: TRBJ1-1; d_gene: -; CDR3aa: CASSYALGTEAFF; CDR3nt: TGTGCCAGCAGTTACGCCCTCGGGACTGAAGCTTTCTTT